This TCR beta chain was sequenced during a study of cytomegalovirus exposure and HLA in healthy donors. PCR was performed using 60 Vbeta and 13 Jbeta primers. Sequencing used immunoSEQ multiplex PCR; TCRdb keeps in-frame clones, though not all of them. This table has around 180,000 clones, around 80% appearing once. The CDR3 totals 14 residues. J lost 6 bases, V lost 0 bases, and 4 bases had no gene match. Per germline, CDR1 MNHEY and CDR2 SVGAGI. The V and J genes are TRBV6-5 and TRBJ1-2, with 7 bases that match TRBD1. Sequencing was performed on PBMCs. The clonotype comes from a woman in her forties in good health and CMV-seronegative. This chain's CDR3 is CASSYSTGRNGYTF. CDR3 DNA sequence: TGTGCCAGCAGTTACTCGACAGGGAGGAATGGCTACACCTTC.